This T cell receptor beta chain was profiled in a study of metastatic and nonmetastatic thyroid tumors. Study context: Repertoires from malignant and benign thyroid patients were compared across blood and tumor or nodule tissue.

MiXCR was used by TCRdb to re-call the PCR reads. The table records about 15,000 clones, 20% to 30% of them present only once. Until they underwent thyroid surgery, no patient had received any treatment. The CDR3 contains 13 residues. Trimming took off 6 bases at V and 4 bases at J, with 10 bases between the two ends. Germline V CDR1 and CDR2: MNHEY, SMNVEV (reference sequence). The receptor was derived from a female donor with papillary thyroid cancer or a benign thyroid nodule (not recorded which). Some clones in this sample may be carry-over from other donors' samples. J is TRBJ1-5 and V is TRBV27; D may be TRBD1 (6 bases). The sequencing input was tumor tissue. This CDR3 reads CASRGAGNQPQHF. The CDR3 coding sequence is TGTGCCAGCAGGGGGGCAGGGAATCAGCCCCAGCATTTT.